The entry below gives a single TCR beta chain sequence along with its context. Antigen: not known. The data are from a study of cytomegalovirus exposure and HLA in healthy donors. Study-wide results and caveats: Within the data, a cluster of highly shared sequence variants was likely a sequencing artifact. A prior analysis recorded that most TCR beta V segments were productive about 87% or about 30% of the time.

Amplification used 60 Vbeta primers and 13 Jbeta primers. Using immunoSEQ multiplex PCR, the repertoire was profiled, and TCRdb retains in-frame clones only, with some absent. The sample holds about 170,000 clones, 75% to 85% seen once. Germline values: CDR1 LGHNA, CDR2 YSLEER. After removal of 1 base from V and 4 bases from J, the junction contained 7 bases not matched to a gene. This CDR3 contains 16 residues. V gene TRBV4-3 combines with J gene TRBJ1-2; 9 nucleotides line up with TRBD1. The material sequenced was PBMCs. The sequence was obtained from a woman aged 45 to 65 in good health and CMV-seronegative. The CDR3 nucleotides read TGCGCCAGCAGCCAAGGCCCGACAGGGGGTTCCTATGGCTACACCTTC. Protein sequence: CASSQGPTGGSYGYTF.